The present TCR beta chain was sequenced within a study of blood T cell repertoires in COVID-19 (dated by TCRdb to 2019 to 2021). Describing the broader study: Samples covering the acute and convalescent phases of COVID-19 were provided by collaborators in the United States, Italy and Spain. The prospective study material was composed of cDNA or gDNA derived from T cells, B-cell-depleted T cells, or PBMCs. Subjects who had been exposed to COVID-19, were actively infected with it, or had recovered from it provided the deeply sampled blood TCRbeta repertoires that made up the dataset. The repertoires were released in a freely available public database meant as a resource for research on the immune response to SARS-CoV-2. The samples were drawn from two sources: the first 160 participants of the ongoing ImmuneRACE study, and 950 to 1,500 subjects contributed by 6 global collaborators. Nearly every sample came with metadata listing a de-identified subject ID, COVID-19 status, age in years and sex. HLA class I and class II types, where available, came from metadata supplied by the sample provider rather than from assay-based typing.

Details on this clone: It has no known antigen specificity. No much larger clone exists at a distance of one base, and base qualities are not known.

Taken from cysteine to phenylalanine, the CDR3 has 13 residues. The DNA shown is the 39-base CDR3, in frame from base 1. Taken from the germline V gene, the CDR1 and CDR2 loops are MNHEY and SVGAGI. V trim: 8 bases; J trim: 4 bases; unmatched bases: 5. Overall results and qualifications from the work: The quantity of clinical and demographic metadata differed by source and by participant and was supplied without curation.

Each collaborating institution followed its own protocols to collect whole blood in K2EDTA tubes. For TCRbeta analysis, collaborators shipped samples as frozen whole blood, isolated PBMCs, or DNA extracted from either of those sample types. The immunoSEQ Assay, a bias-controlled multiplex PCR, was used to amplify TCRbeta CDR3 regions from genomic DNA. The paper's data handling went like this. The number of nucleated cells in each sample was estimated by amplification of reference gene primers within the assay. To quantify the absolute abundance of each unique TCRbeta CDR3 rearrangement, sequence reads were collapsed and filtered. For each sample, productive Simpson clonality was calculated by taking the square root of Simpson's diversity index across productive rearrangements. In its TCRdb copy, this immuneACCESS table keeps in-frame sequences only and misses some clones. Where compared with another copy, unresolved V genes explain less than half of these, and the others have no known cause. V and J calls and clone size are copied from that table; D and trimming were computed from the DNA. The sample table contains more than 150,000 clones; only one count was recorded for about 88% of them. Of the sample, about 2.4% is held by the ten largest clones.

The clonotype comes from a woman in her 70s with acute or convalescent COVID-19. The chain is encoded by TRBV6-5 joined to TRBJ1-2, and TRBD1 matches 9 of the central bases. The sample consisted of peripheral blood. The CDR3 corresponds to CASGETGGYGYTF. The base sequence is TGTGCCAGCGGGGAGACAGGGGGCTATGGCTACACCTTC.